These 11 T cell receptor beta chains came from one sample sequenced in a study of human T cells and chemical hapten exposure. Described time point: patch test 3, about 24 weeks after DPC sensitization. Stated treatment: therapeutic diphenylcyclopropenone sensitization with weekly scalp DPC. One entry per CDR3 protein results from TCRdb running MiXCR on the RACE reads. Of 95,000 to 150,000 distinct CDR3 sequences in the sample, about 11% were seen once. Sequencing used whole blood, obtained in connection with sensitization to the hapten diphenylcyclopropenone (DPC). These receptors all come from a woman aged 50 to 60 with alopecia areata. Some clones in this sample may be carry-over from other donors' samples.

J is TRBJ2-3 and V is TRBV4-2, with unresolved D. The CDR3 is 13 amino acids. V was shortened by 4 bases and J by 6 bases, with 11 bases between the two germline ends. The V gene's germline CDR1 is LGHNA and CDR2 YNFKEQ. The CDR3 region is CASSPRRGDTQYF. CDR3 bases: TGTGCCAGCAGCCCCCGACGTGGGGATACGCAGTATTTT.

This clonotype was counted at least ten times. The CDR3 is CASSLGLAGRNSQYF. CDR3 DNA sequence: TGTGCCAGCAGCCTGGGACTAGCGGGGCGTAATTCCCAGTACTTC. The chain uses TRBV7-2 and TRBJ2-5; 13 bases agree with TRBD2. The CDR3 covers 15 residues. CDR1 is SGHTA, CDR2 FQGNSA, per germline. V was pared by 5 bases and J by 9 bases, with 9 bases of the junction left unmatched.

This clonotype was counted at least ten times. This chain links TRBV4-1 with TRBJ1-5; D is perhaps TRBD1 (6 bases). Germline CDR1 MGHRA, CDR2 YSYEKL. The CDR3 is made up of 18 amino acids. V gave up 5 bases and J gave up 2 bases, with 22 bases separating them. The CDR3 bases are TGCGCCAGCAGCTCATTCCTGAGGGGGAGGACGGGCAATCAGCCCCAGCATTTT. It translates to CASSSFLRGRTGNQPQHF.

This clonotype was counted only a few times. The chain has TRBV11-2 and TRBJ2-7; D is uncertain. The CDR3 is 12 amino acids. Germline V gene lookup returns CDR1 SGHAT and CDR2 FQNNGV. V gave up 1 base and J gave up 5 bases, with 6 bases separating them. The CDR3 DNA sequence: TGTGCCAGCAGCTTAGTTCAGCACGAGCAGTACTTC. Translated: CASSLVQHEQYF.

In this sample, this clonotype turned up a few times. The chain recombines TRBV12-3 or TRBV12-4 with TRBJ1-1; possible D gene TRBD1, 5 bases. The CDR3 is 14 residues long. Trimming took off 5 bases at V and 8 bases at J, with 18 bases between the two ends. CDR3 loop: CASSQGRPASEAFF. As DNA, the CDR3 is TGTGCCAGCAGTCAGGGTAGGCCGGCTTCGGAAGCTTTCTTT.

This sequence joins TRBV12-5 and TRBJ2-5; D is tentatively TRBD1 or TRBD2 (5 bases each). The CDR3 is 16 residues long. The V end was cut by 2 bases, the J end by 0 bases, with 13 bases between. Germline V gene lookup returns CDR1 LGHNT and CDR2 FRNRAP. Here the CDR3 reads CASGLPGREYQETQYF. CDR3 bases: TGTGCTAGTGGTTTGCCGGGACGAGAGTACCAAGAGACCCAGTACTTC.

There are a few counts of this clonotype. The chain uses TRBV20-1 and TRBJ2-5; D remains ambiguous. V lost 3 bases and J lost 6, with 11 bases in between. CDR1 is DFQATT and CDR2 is SNEGSKA in the germline V gene (reference sequence). The CDR3 is made up of 12 amino acids. Here the CDR3 DNA reads TGCAGTGCTAGTCTGCCTCAGAAGACCCAGTACTTC. Amino acids: CSASLPQKTQYF.

This clonotype occurred a few times. The rearrangement uses TRBV10-2 and TRBJ2-5, with a weak D call TRBD2 (5 bases). CDR3 length equals 14 residues. The V gene's germline CDR1 is WSHSY and CDR2 SAAADI. V lost 8 bases and J lost 1, with 14 bases in between. CDR3 amino acids: CASLAGEPQETQYF. DNA for the CDR3: TGCGCCAGCCTTGCTGGGGAGCCCCAAGAGACCCAGTACTTC.

Only a few counts were recorded for this clonotype. The genes are TRBV12-3 or TRBV12-4 and TRBJ2-6; D is unresolved. The CDR3 length is 16 residues. V dropped 2 bases and J dropped 2 bases, with 10 bases sitting between them. In DNA, the CDR3 is TGTGCCAGCAGTTTACAGACCGGACCTGGGGCCAACGTCCTGACTTTC. Protein sequence: CASSLQTGPGANVLTF.

In its sample, this clonotype was seen many times. The J gene is TRBJ2-3, the V gene TRBV5-6; 7 bases are shared with TRBD2. This CDR3 is 15 amino acids long. The germline gives CDR1 SGHDT, CDR2 YYEEEE. Germline trimming cut 5 bases from V and 2 bases from J; bases unmatched to any gene: 8. This CDR3 reads CASRPGLQFTDTQYF. The CDR3 DNA is TGTGCCAGCAGGCCGGGACTACAGTTCACAGATACGCAGTATTTT.

The chain employs TRBV11-2 and TRBJ2-3; 11 bases line up with TRBD2. This CDR3 has 16 residues. Germline assignment: CDR1 SGHAT and CDR2 FQNNGV. V was pared by 4 bases and J by 2 bases, with 5 bases of the junction left unmatched. In DNA form, the CDR3 reads TGTGCCAGCAGCTCCCGACTAGCGGGGTACACAGATACGCAGTATTTT. This sequence encodes CASSSRLAGYTDTQYF.